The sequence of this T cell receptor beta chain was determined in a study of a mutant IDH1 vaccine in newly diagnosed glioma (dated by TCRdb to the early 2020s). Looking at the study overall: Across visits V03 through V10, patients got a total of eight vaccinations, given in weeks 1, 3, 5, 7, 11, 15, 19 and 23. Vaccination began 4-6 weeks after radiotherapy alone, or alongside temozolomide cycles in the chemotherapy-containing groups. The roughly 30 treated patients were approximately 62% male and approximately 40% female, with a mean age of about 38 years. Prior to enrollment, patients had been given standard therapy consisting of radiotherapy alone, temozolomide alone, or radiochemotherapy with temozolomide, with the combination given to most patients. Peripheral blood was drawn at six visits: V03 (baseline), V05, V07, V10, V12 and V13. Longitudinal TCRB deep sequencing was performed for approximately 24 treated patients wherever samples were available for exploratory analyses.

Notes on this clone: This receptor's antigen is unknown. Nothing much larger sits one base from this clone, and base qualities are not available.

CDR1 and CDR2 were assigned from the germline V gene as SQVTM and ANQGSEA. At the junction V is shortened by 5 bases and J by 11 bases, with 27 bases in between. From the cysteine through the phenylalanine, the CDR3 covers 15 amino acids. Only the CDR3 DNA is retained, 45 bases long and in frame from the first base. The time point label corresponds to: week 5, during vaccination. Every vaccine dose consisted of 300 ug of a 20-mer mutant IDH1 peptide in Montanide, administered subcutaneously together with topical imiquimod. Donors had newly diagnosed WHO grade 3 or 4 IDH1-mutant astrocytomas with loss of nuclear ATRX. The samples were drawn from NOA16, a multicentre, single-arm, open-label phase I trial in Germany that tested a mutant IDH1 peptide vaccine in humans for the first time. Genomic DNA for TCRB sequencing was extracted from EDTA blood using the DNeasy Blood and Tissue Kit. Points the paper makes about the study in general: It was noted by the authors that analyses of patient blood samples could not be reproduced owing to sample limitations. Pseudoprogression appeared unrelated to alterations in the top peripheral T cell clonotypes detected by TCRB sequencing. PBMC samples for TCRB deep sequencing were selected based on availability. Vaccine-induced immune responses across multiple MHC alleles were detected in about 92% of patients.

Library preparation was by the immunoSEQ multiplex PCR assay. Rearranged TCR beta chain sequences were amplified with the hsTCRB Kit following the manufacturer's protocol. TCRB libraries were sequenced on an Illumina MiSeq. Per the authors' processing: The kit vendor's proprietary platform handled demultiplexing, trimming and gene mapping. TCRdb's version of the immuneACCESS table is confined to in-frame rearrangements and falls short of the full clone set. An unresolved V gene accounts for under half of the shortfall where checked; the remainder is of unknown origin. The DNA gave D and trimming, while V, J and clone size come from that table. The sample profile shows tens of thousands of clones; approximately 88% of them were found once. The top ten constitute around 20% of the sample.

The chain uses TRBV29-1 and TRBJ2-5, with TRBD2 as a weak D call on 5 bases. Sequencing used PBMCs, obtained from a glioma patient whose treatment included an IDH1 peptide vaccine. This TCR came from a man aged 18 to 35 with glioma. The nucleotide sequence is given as TGCAGCGTTATCATTTCGGGATCCGACGTCGGGGAGCAGTACTTC. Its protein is CSVIISGSDVGEQYF.